Below are 31 T cell receptor beta chains sequenced from a single sample in a study of human T cells and chemical hapten exposure. One entry per CDR3 protein results from TCRdb running MiXCR on the RACE reads. The table records about 82,000 distinct CDR3 sequences, about 10% of them present only once. Time point of the sample: patch test 2, 6 weeks after DPC sensitization. Treatment specified: therapeutic diphenylcyclopropenone sensitization with weekly scalp DPC. The source was whole blood, collected in connection with sensitization to the hapten diphenylcyclopropenone (DPC). These TCRs come from a woman between 45 and 65 years old with alopecia areata. Some clones in this sample may be carry-over from other donors' samples.

This clonotype appeared a few times. V and J are TRBV6-5 and TRBJ1-4; 10 bases fit TRBD1. Trimming took 6 bases from V and 7 from J; bases not matched to a gene: 5. The CDR3 sequence is 14 residues long. In germline, CDR1 is MNHEY, CDR2 SVGAGI. The CDR3 DNA reads TGTGCCAGCAGCTCGGGACAGGGGTTTGAAAAACTGTTTTTT. Encoded protein: CASSSGQGFEKLFF.

This clonotype was seen a few times. The rearrangement joins TRBV16 to TRBJ1-1; 7 nucleotides match TRBD1. This CDR3 spans 17 amino acids. The trim removed 3 bases at V and 0 bases at J, leaving 10 bases unmatched. The germline CDR1 and CDR2 sequences are KGHSY and FQNENV. Here the CDR3 DNA reads TGTGCCAGCAGCCAGGAGACAGGGCCAATTCTGAACACTGAAGCTTTCTTT. It is translated as CASSQETGPILNTEAFF.

This clonotype was counted many times. This chain links TRBV18 with TRBJ1-5; no definite D call. V was shortened by 3 bases and J by 5 bases, with 11 bases between the two germline ends. Germline V gene data show CDR1 as KGHSH and CDR2 as LQKENI. The CDR3 is made up of 14 amino acids. The CDR3 DNA sequence: TGTGCCAGCTCACCGTCCCCCGGCGATCAGCCCCAGCATTTT. This translates into CASSPSPGDQPQHF.

This clonotype appeared many times. This chain links TRBV5-1 with TRBJ1-1; maybe TRBD1 (5 bases). V shed 4 bases and J shed 3 bases, with 7 bases lying between them. The V gene's germline CDR1 is SGHRS and CDR2 YFSETQ. CDR3 length equals 12 residues. CDR3 loop: CASSQGDTEAFF. The CDR3 region has the DNA TGCGCCAGCAGCCAGGGTGACACTGAAGCTTTCTTT.

This clonotype was counted only a few times. The chain links TRBV10-3 to TRBJ2-7; TRBD2 matches at 13 bases. J was trimmed by 1 base and V by 0 bases; bases with no gene match: 3. The CDR3 is made up of 17 amino acids. The V gene's germline CDR1 is ENHRY and CDR2 SYGVKD. The CDR3 sequence: CAISESGLAGKSYEQYF. In nucleotides, the CDR3 is TGTGCCATCAGTGAGTCGGGACTAGCGGGGAAATCCTACGAGCAGTACTTC.

This clonotype appeared a few times. The CDR3 spells CASAGDPAANNEQFF. In DNA form, the CDR3 reads TGTGCCAGCGCAGGTGACCCAGCGGCTAACAATGAGCAGTTCTTC. The chain carries TRBV12-3 or TRBV12-4 and TRBJ2-1; D is possibly TRBD2 (5 bases). The CDR3 runs 15 residues. The ends were cut back, 8 bases at V and 5 bases at J, with 19 bases in the middle.

At least ten counts were recorded for this clonotype. CDR3 DNA: TGCAGCGGGGACGGAAACTACAATGAGCAGTTCTTC. Its translation is CSGDGNYNEQFF. The V call is TRBV29-1, the J call TRBJ2-1; D might be TRBD1 or TRBD2, each matching 5 bases. V was clipped by 7 bases and J by 3 bases, with 10 bases between them. The CDR3 is 12 amino acids. Per germline, CDR1 SQVTM and CDR2 ANQGSEA.

This clonotype was seen many times. This chain uses TRBV7-9 with TRBJ1-4; possible D gene TRBD1, 6 bases. Trimming shortened V by 10 bases and J by 0 bases, and 15 bases separated the two germline ends. CDR3 length: 15 amino acids. Per germline, CDR1 SEHNR and CDR2 FQNEAQ (reference sequence). Written as DNA, the CDR3 is TGTGCCACAGCCGGGACAAGATCAACTAATGAAAAACTGTTTTTT. Amino acids: CATAGTRSTNEKLFF.

This chain links TRBV27 with TRBJ1-3, with D perhaps matching TRBD1 (5 bases). In germline, CDR1 is MNHEY, CDR2 SMNVEV (reference sequence). This CDR3 has 15 amino acids. V was cut by 3 bases and J by 4 bases, with 13 bases left in between. The CDR3 DNA reads TGTGCCAGCAGTTTGGTGGGGGGTTCGGGAAACACCATATATTTT. The encoded protein is CASSLVGGSGNTIYF.

The chain carries TRBV28 and TRBJ2-5, with 14 nucleotides matching TRBD2. From germline, CDR1 is MDHEN and CDR2 SYDVKM. J was trimmed by 5 bases and V by 4 bases; bases with no gene match: 12. This CDR3 is 18 amino acids long. CDR3 residues: CASSSPGLAGVRGETQYF. DNA of the CDR3: TGTGCCAGCAGTTCCCCGGGACTAGCGGGAGTACGGGGGGAGACCCAGTACTTC.

As concerns this clonotype: This sequence may be a read error, since a much larger clone differs from it by one base. The V gene is TRBV3-1, the J gene TRBJ2-1; a weak D match, TRBD2 (5 bases). The CDR3 consists of 14 residues. The germline V gene has CDR1 LGHDT and CDR2 YNNKEL (reference sequence). V gave up 5 bases and J gave up 0 bases, with 8 bases separating them. CDR3 DNA: TGTGCCAGCAGCGAGCGGAGCTCCTACAATGAGCAGTTCTTC. Protein sequence: CASSERSSYNEQFF.

The chain links TRBV28 to TRBJ2-1; TRBD2 aligns across 15 bases. V shed 7 bases, J shed 1 base, and the junction held 2 bases outside the gene matches. CDR1 is MDHEN, CDR2 SYDVKM, per germline. This CDR3 comprises 16 residues. DNA of the CDR3: TGTGCCAGCAACGGACTAGCGGGGGGGTCCTACAATGAGCAGTTCTTC. It is translated as CASNGLAGGSYNEQFF.

The chain uses TRBV7-9 and TRBJ2-7; D is possibly TRBD2 (5 bases). This CDR3 has 15 residues. The germline V gene encodes CDR1 SEHNR and CDR2 FQNEAQ (reference sequence). V was pared by 5 bases and J by 0 bases, with 14 bases between. In nucleotides, the CDR3 is TGTGCCAGCAGCCTCGGCGGAGGACTCTCCTACGAGCAGTACTTC. As protein: CASSLGGGLSYEQYF.

Ten or more counts support this clonotype. The chain is built from TRBV27 and TRBJ2-5; 9 bases are a match to TRBD2. V trimming: 4 bases; J trimming: 2 bases; junction bases outside the gene matches: 5. CDR1 and CDR2 (germline): MNHEY, SMNVEV (reference sequence). CDR3 length: 15 amino acids. The CDR3 region is CASSSQGLAQETQYF. CDR3 coding DNA: TGTGCCAGCAGTTCCCAGGGACTAGCTCAAGAGACCCAGTACTTC.

This clonotype was counted only a few times. The V and J genes are TRBV7-6 and TRBJ2-7; TRBD1 or TRBD2 may be the D gene (7 bases each). Trimming took 2 bases from V and 3 from J, leaving 11 bases between them. The CDR3 sequence is 14 residues long. Germline-derived CDR1 and CDR2 are SGHVS and FNYEAQ. CDR3 amino acids: CASSLSGTDYEQYF. For the CDR3, the DNA is TGTGCCAGCAGCTTAAGCGGGACAGACTACGAGCAGTACTTC. Filled out from reference TRBV7-6 and TRBJ2-7, the complete variable domain reads GAGVSQSPRYKVTKRGQDVALRCDPISGHVSLYWYRQALGQGPEFLTYFNYEAQQDKSGLPNDRFSAERPEGSISTLTIQRTEQRDSAMYRCASSLSGTDYEQYFGPGTRLTVT.

CDR3 in amino acids: CASSLGAGQDTQYF. The CDR3 DNA sequence: TGTGCCAGCAGCTTAGGAGCGGGGCAAGATACGCAGTATTTT. This chain joins TRBV7-7 and TRBJ2-3, with 7 bases lining up with TRBD2. This CDR3 is built from 14 residues. The trim removed 1 base at V and 5 bases at J, leaving 3 bases unmatched. Germline V lookup: CDR1 SSHAT, CDR2 FNYEAQ (reference sequence).

The V and J genes are TRBV9 and TRBJ1-6, with TRBD1 matching 7 bases. V trimming: 3 bases; J trimming: 15 bases; junction bases outside the gene matches: 6. There are 12 residues in the CDR3. The germline CDR1 and CDR2 sequences are SGDLS and YYNGEE. CDR3 residues: CASSGDSSDLHF. The CDR3 DNA reads as TGTGCCAGCAGCGGGGACAGTTCCGACCTCCACTTT.

This chain connects TRBV7-2 to TRBJ2-1; 8 positions match TRBD1. There are 17 residues in the CDR3. Per the germline V gene, CDR1 is SGHTA and CDR2 is FQGNSA. V was pared by 0 bases and J by 5 bases, with 9 bases of the junction left unmatched. The CDR3 DNA follows: TGTGCCAGCAGCTTAGCGCTGACAGGGGTTACTCACAATGAGCAGTTCTTC. Translating gives CASSLALTGVTHNEQFF.

The chain employs TRBV20-1 and TRBJ2-7; D gene uncertain. V was clipped by 5 bases and J by 6 bases, with 17 bases between them. Germline V gene lookup returns CDR1 DFQATT and CDR2 SNEGSKA (reference sequence). CDR3 length equals 13 residues. CDR3 sequence reads: CSAEGSHFGEQYF. The CDR3 DNA reads TGCAGTGCTGAAGGGTCCCATTTTGGCGAGCAGTACTTC.

This clonotype occurred a few times. The chain employs TRBV7-2 and TRBJ2-3; 8 nucleotides match TRBD2. V shed 5 bases and J 7 bases; nucleotides not matched to a gene: 11. The CDR3 covers 15 residues. Germline CDR1 SGHTA, CDR2 FQGNSA. CDR3 amino acids: CASSPGLVESHTQYF. For the CDR3, the DNA is TGTGCCAGCAGCCCGGGACTAGTCGAGTCACATACGCAGTATTTT.

This chain's CDR3 is CASSKSYRVWNEKLFF. Here the CDR3 DNA reads TGCGCCAGCAGCAAAAGTTACAGGGTCTGGAATGAAAAACTGTTTTTT. The chain uses TRBV4-3 and TRBJ1-4; D is possibly TRBD1 (6 bases). Germline V gives CDR1 LGHNA, CDR2 YSLEER. This CDR3 is built from 16 residues. Trimming removed 5 bases from V and 5 bases from J, with 18 bases in between.

V is TRBV19 and J is TRBJ1-4; no reliable D call. The germline V gene encodes CDR1 LNHDA and CDR2 SQIVND (reference sequence). Trimming pared 9 bases from V and 0 bases from J, leaving 14 bases between. The CDR3 consists of 15 residues. The chain's CDR3 is CASTDPFSTNEKLFF. The CDR3 DNA sequence: TGTGCCAGCACAGACCCGTTTTCAACTAATGAAAAACTGTTTTTT.

Many counts were recorded for this clonotype. Written as DNA, the CDR3 is TGCAGCGTTGACATTGAGGGACAGGGGTACACCATATATTTT. The encoded protein is CSVDIEGQGYTIYF. The chain joins TRBV29-1 to TRBJ1-3; 10 positions match TRBD1. Germline V gives CDR1 SQVTM, CDR2 ANQGSEA. The CDR3 is 14 residues long. The V segment lost 3 bases and the J segment 8 bases; nucleotides outside the gene matches: 7.

Turning to this clonotype: A much larger clone sits a single nucleotide away, making a read error possible. The chain links TRBV3-1 to TRBJ2-7; D tentatively reads TRBD1 or TRBD2 (5 bases each). Looked up from germline, CDR1 is LGHDT and CDR2 is YNNKEL (reference sequence). The V end was cut by 0 bases, the J end by 2 bases, with 14 bases between. The CDR3 is made up of 16 amino acids. The CDR3 protein is CASSQDVAPGPYEQYF. In DNA form, the CDR3 reads TGTGCCAGCAGCCAAGATGTGGCTCCGGGACCCTACGAGCAGTACTTC.

In its sample, this clonotype was seen a few times. V usage is TRBV30 and J usage is TRBJ2-7, with D perhaps TRBD1 or TRBD2 (5 bases each). This CDR3 is 13 amino acids long. Germline V gene lookup returns CDR1 GTSNPN and CDR2 SVGIG (reference sequence). The V end was cut by 4 bases, the J end by 2 bases, with 12 bases between. The CDR3 spells CAWMEDIPYEQYF. The DNA for the CDR3 is TGTGCCTGGATGGAGGACATCCCCTACGAGCAGTACTTC.

This clonotype was recorded at least ten times. The rearrangement uses TRBV29-1 and TRBJ2-3; 7 bases are shared with TRBD2. With 1 base clipped from V and 0 bases from J, the junction kept 4 bases outside the gene matches. The germline V gene has CDR1 SQVTM and CDR2 ANQGSEA. This CDR3 region has 15 residues. CDR3 bases: TGCAGCGTTGAAGGGGAGGGGACGAGCACAGATACGCAGTATTTT. Encoded protein: CSVEGEGTSTDTQYF.

This clonotype was found many times. This rearrangement joins TRBV12-3 or TRBV12-4 to TRBJ1-3; tentatively, D is TRBD1 (5 bases). The germline V and J ends were trimmed by 7 bases and 9 bases, with 10 bases remaining between them. The CDR3 is made up of 11 amino acids. CDR3 DNA sequence: TGTGCCAGCAATTACGGGGGCACCATATATTTT. This codes for CASNYGGTIYF.

This chain connects TRBV7-2 to TRBJ2-7, with D possibly being TRBD1 (6 bases). The CDR3 has 15 residues. V was clipped by 1 base and J by 1 base, with 11 bases between them. The germline CDR1 and CDR2 sequences are SGHTA and FQGNSA. Written as DNA, the CDR3 is TGTGCCAGCAGCTTAGAGGGACACGGTTCCTACGAGCAGTACTTC. Protein sequence: CASSLEGHGSYEQYF.

The sample holds many counts of this clonotype. The V call is TRBV3-1, the J call TRBJ2-5; the match to TRBD2 covers 11 bases. Looked up from germline, CDR1 is LGHDT and CDR2 is YNNKEL (reference sequence). The CDR3 length is 16 residues. Losses at the gene ends were 4 bases for V and 7 bases for J; bases not matched to a gene: 11. The CDR3 reads CASSLEGSGRGRTQYF. CDR3 nucleotides: TGTGCCAGCAGCCTCGAGGGTAGCGGGAGGGGGAGGACCCAGTACTTC.

This clonotype was seen repeatedly, ten times or more. The chain couples TRBV6-6 to TRBJ2-5, with D hard to call. Germline loops: CDR1 MNHNY, CDR2 SVGAGI (reference sequence). The CDR3 loop spans 12 amino acids. Trimming left V 6 bases short and J 0 bases short, with 5 bases between. The CDR3 loop reads CASRIDQETQYF. The CDR3 DNA follows: TGTGCCAGCAGGATTGACCAAGAGACCCAGTACTTC.

This clonotype has ten or more counts. The chain combines TRBV5-5 with TRBJ2-3, with D tentatively TRBD1 (5 bases). The CDR3 is made up of 15 amino acids. V dropped 1 base and J dropped 2 bases, with 11 bases sitting between them. Germline values: CDR1 SGHKS, CDR2 YYEKEE (reference sequence). CDR3 residues: CASSLLAGLTDTQYF. CDR3 nucleotides: TGTGCCAGCAGCTTGCTTGCAGGGCTCACAGATACGCAGTATTTT.